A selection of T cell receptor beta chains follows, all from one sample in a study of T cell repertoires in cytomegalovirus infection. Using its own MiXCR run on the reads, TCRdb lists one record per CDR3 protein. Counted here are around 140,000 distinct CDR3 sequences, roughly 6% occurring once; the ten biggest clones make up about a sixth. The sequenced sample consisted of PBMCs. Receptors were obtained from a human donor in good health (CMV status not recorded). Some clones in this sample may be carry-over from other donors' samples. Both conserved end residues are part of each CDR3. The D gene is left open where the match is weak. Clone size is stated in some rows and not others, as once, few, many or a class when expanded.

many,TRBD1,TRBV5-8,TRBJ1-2,TGTGCCAGCAGCCCTGGGACAGCTCTATATGGCTACACCTTC,CASSPGTALYGYTF
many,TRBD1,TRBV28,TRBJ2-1,TGTGCCAGCAGTCCCCGTGGGACAGTTTTCAATGAGCAGTTCTTC,CASSPRGTVFNEQFF
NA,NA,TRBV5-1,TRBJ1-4,TGCGCCAGCAGCAATGACGGGGATCTTAGTGAAAAACTGTTTTTT,CASSNDGDLSEKLFF
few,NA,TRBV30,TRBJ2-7,TGTGCCTGGAGTCTCCCCCGGGACAGACTAGACGAGCAGTACTTC,CAWSLPRDRLDEQYF
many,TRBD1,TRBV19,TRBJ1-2,TGTGCCAGTAGTGGACTTGACAGGGTGCGCGGCTACACCTTC,CASSGLDRVRGYTF
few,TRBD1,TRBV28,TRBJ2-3,TGTGCCAGCATCTTACAGGGGGTCACAGATACGCAGTATTTT,CASILQGVTDTQYF
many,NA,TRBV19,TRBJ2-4,TGTGCCAGTAGTATAGACAACAAAAACATTCAGTACTTC,CASSIDNKNIQYF
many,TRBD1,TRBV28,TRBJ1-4,TGTGCCAGCAGTTTAAGTTATGGCCGGGACAGTGCAACTAATGAAAAACTGTTTTTT,CASSLSYGRDSATNEKLFF
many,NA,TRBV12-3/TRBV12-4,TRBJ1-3,TGTGCCAGCAGTCCCCAGACAGGAGAGAACACCATATATTTT,CASSPQTGENTIYF
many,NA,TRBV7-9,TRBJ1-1,TGTGCCGGAACCAAGAGGAGTAACACTGAAGCTTTCTTT,CAGTKRSNTEAFF
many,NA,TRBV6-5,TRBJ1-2,TGTGCCAGCAGTCCAGGATCTAGAGGCTACACCTTC,CASSPGSRGYTF
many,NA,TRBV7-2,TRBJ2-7,TGTGCCAGCAGCTTAGGGGGGGGACAGGTCCCCTACGAGCAGTACTTC,CASSLGGGQVPYEQYF
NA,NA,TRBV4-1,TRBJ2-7,TGCGCCAGCAGCCAAGTTTCGACGGGACCCTACGAGCAGTACTTC,CASSQVSTGPYEQYF